This T cell receptor beta chain was retrieved from a study of beta chain features in type 1 diabetes. Study information: All samples together contributed 100 million to 120 million sorted cells for examination. Study results and limitations: Equally in patients and controls, shorter templates might have been favored by PCR. Moderate but significant shortening of TCRB CDR3s was recorded in all four CD4+ subsets from Type 1 diabetes patients.

The junction had 8 bases not matched to a gene; V was cut back by 6 bases and J by 3 bases. Germline loops: CDR1 GTSNPN, CDR2 SVGIG (reference sequence). There are 14 residues in the CDR3. This clone has a handful of counts. Its antigen remains unidentified. What was sequenced were expressed TCRB transcripts, since all of the isolated RNA had been reverse transcribed. Approximately 3.6 million reads, on average, came from each naive, central memory and regulatory T cell sample. Repertoires were generated with immunoSEQ multiplex PCR, while TCRdb's copy carries only in-frame clones and drops some. The sample consists of a few hundred thousand clones, roughly 14% of them appearing once.

The specimen was naive CD4+ T cells from blood. The receptor comes from a young man in good health. The chain links TRBV30 to TRBJ2-1; 7 positions match TRBD2. In nucleotides, the CDR3 is TGTGCCTGTCCTAAGCGGGAATTCTACAATGAGCAGTTCTTC. Translated, it gives CACPKREFYNEQFF.